This TCR beta chain was profiled in a study of T cell changes during pregnancy in multiple sclerosis. Assay used: immunoSEQ multiplex PCR; TCRdb lists only in-frame clones, some missing. The data contain tens of thousands of clones, 85% to 95% of them singletons. V was pared by 6 bases and J by 2 bases, with 3 bases of the junction left unmatched. Germline V lookup: CDR1 MNHEY, CDR2 SVGAGI. The CDR3 sequence is 14 residues long. The chain links TRBV6-5 to TRBJ2-1, with 8 bases that match TRBD2. Source: peripheral blood, taken in the third trimester of pregnancy. The source is a female donor with multiple sclerosis, enrolled in a pregnancy study. The CDR3 protein is CASSRAGAYNEQFF. In DNA form, the CDR3 reads TGTGCCAGCAGCCGAGCGGGGGCCTACAATGAGCAGTTCTTC.